This record covers a single T cell receptor (beta chain). The Seattle patients, enrolled during active infection, were followed longitudinally. This specimen comes from a study of blood T cell repertoires in COVID-19. Whole-study context: Acute-phase and convalescent COVID-19 samples originated in the United States, Italy and Spain. T cells, B-cell-depleted T cells, or PBMCs provided the cDNA or gDNA that served as material.

Germline CDR1 and CDR2: MNHNS and SASEGT. The CDR3 spans 10 residues. Trimming took off 2 bases at V and 12 bases at J, with 2 bases between the two ends. In the original processing: Reference gene primer amplification gave estimated nucleated cell counts. Assay: immunoSEQ multiplex PCR; the TCRdb copy retains only in-frame clones and omits some. From that table come the V and J calls and clone size; the DNA was used to work out D and trimming. The table shows roughly 380,000 clones, with roughly nine tenths occurring only once. The receptor was derived from a woman aged 55 to 70 with COVID-19, enrolled during active disease. Sequenced input: peripheral blood. This chain connects TRBV6-1 to TRBJ1-6; D is unresolved. CDR3 nucleotides: TGTGCCAGCAGTGAACGACCCCTCCACTTT. The encoded protein is CASSERPLHF.